The sequence of this T cell receptor (beta chain) was determined in a study of cytomegalovirus exposure and HLA in healthy donors. General study points: Both high specificity and high sensitivity reportedly marked the classifier's diagnosis of cytomegalovirus status. Accurate prediction of most subjects' HLA-A and HLA-B alleles from TCR beta sequences was reported.

With 60 Vbeta and 13 Jbeta primers, the PCR was carried out. How the authors handled the data: Later work found around 80 million unique TCR beta chains, with roughly 11 million shared. The data were produced by immunoSEQ multiplex PCR, yet TCRdb's version contains in-frame clones alone and is incomplete. V and J calls and clone size are given by that table; D and trimming were obtained from the DNA. The sample consists of over 110,000 clones, 78% of them appearing once. This CDR3 region has 14 residues. Germline lookup yields CDR1 SGHRS and CDR2 YFSETQ. V trimming: 0 bases; J trimming: 10 bases; junction bases outside the gene matches: 6. For this clone: Its target is not known.

The sequencing sample was made of PBMCs. This TCR came from a middle-aged woman in good health and CMV-seropositive. The chain has TRBV5-1 and TRBJ1-2, with 10 positions matching TRBD1. The CDR3 DNA reads TGCGCCAGCAGCTTGGTCGGGACAGGGGTAGTCTACACCTTC. Its translation: CASSLVGTGVVYTF.